One sample yielded the 21 T cell receptor beta chains listed below, sequenced in a study of CD8+ T cells in alopecia areata. Sequencing templates came from extracted RNA that was reverse transcribed into cDNA. Profiled with immunoSEQ multiplex PCR; TCRdb holds only in-frame clones, not every one. The repertoire holds some 95,000 clones, with nearly 45% as singletons. What was sequenced was CD4+ T cells sorted from blood. These receptor sequences come from a human donor with alopecia areata.

The chain recombines TRBV23-1 with TRBJ2-1, with D unclear. TRBV23-1 counts as an open reading frame of uncertain function. Trimming left V 3 bases short and J 6 bases short, with 0 bases between. This CDR3 spans 10 amino acids. DNA of the CDR3: TGCGCCAGCAGTCACAATGAGCAGTTCTTC. Its protein product is CASSHNEQFF.

This clone was detected only a few times. The CDR3 loop is CASSPGTPGGYTF. The DNA of the CDR3 is TGTGCCAGTAGTCCCGGGACACCCGGGGGCTACACCTTC. The gene calls are TRBV19 and TRBJ1-2; a possible D gene is TRBD1 (6 bases). The CDR3 is made up of 13 amino acids. V gave up 5 bases and J gave up 8 bases, with 15 bases separating them. Germline loops: CDR1 LNHDA, CDR2 SQIVND (reference sequence).

A remark on this clone: At one of its ends the junction is not consistent with the germline gene, which may arise from a read error. This sequence joins TRBV5-1 and TRBJ1-1, with D maybe TRBD1 (5 bases). This CDR3 spans 15 amino acids. Germline assignment: CDR1 SGHRS and CDR2 YFSETQ. The CDR3 is CASSLALAGGTEAFF. The CDR3 DNA reads TGTGCCAGCAGCTTGGCCCTCGCTGGGGGAACTGAAGCTTTCTTT.

V and J are TRBV30 and TRBJ2-1; D not certain. The CDR3 is made up of 13 amino acids. V was shortened by 0 bases and J by 7 bases, with 10 bases between the two germline ends. The germline V gene encodes CDR1 GTSNPN and CDR2 SVGIG (reference sequence). As DNA, the CDR3 is TGTGCCTGGAGTGTACGGGTAAGGAATGAGCAGTTCTTC. Residues: CAWSVRVRNEQFF.

The chain links TRBV30 to TRBJ1-1; 7 bases match TRBD1. Germline values: CDR1 GTSNPN, CDR2 SVGIG (reference sequence). The CDR3 is made up of 13 amino acids. V lost 3 bases, J lost 4 bases, and 5 bases stayed unmatched. The CDR3 sequence: CAWRTGLGTEAFF. The DNA for the CDR3 is TGTGCCTGGAGGACAGGGTTGGGCACTGAAGCTTTCTTT. Full variable domain (rest looked up from reference TRBV30 and TRBJ1-1): SQTIHQWPATLVQPVGSPLSLECTVEGTSNPNLYWYRQAAGRGLQLLFYSVGIGQISSEVPQNLSASRPQDRQFILSSKKLLLSDSGFYLCAWRTGLGTEAFFGQGTRLTVV.

This chain joins TRBV28 and TRBJ2-3; 9 nucleotides agree with TRBD1. The CDR3 extends over 14 amino acids. V lost 7 bases and J lost 3; bases outside the gene matches: 5. CDR1 and CDR2 (germline): MDHEN, SYDVKM. The chain's CDR3 is CASISGQGTDTQYF. The CDR3 DNA is TGTGCCAGCATATCGGGACAGGGAACAGATACGCAGTATTTT.

The chain couples TRBV28 to TRBJ2-3, with a weak D call TRBD1 (5 bases). The CDR3 spans 15 residues. The germline V gene encodes CDR1 MDHEN and CDR2 SYDVKM. Trimming pared 6 bases from V and 4 bases from J, leaving 17 bases between. This chain's CDR3 is CASRTQGVIPDTQYF. The CDR3 DNA reads TGTGCCAGCAGAACTCAGGGTGTGATTCCAGATACGCAGTATTTT. Variable domain in full (rest from reference TRBV28 and TRBJ2-3): DVKVTQSSRYLVKRTGEKVFLECVQDMDHENMFWYRQDPGLGLRLIYFSYDVKMKEKGDIPEGYSVSREKKERFSLILESASTNQTSMYLCASRTQGVIPDTQYFGPGTRLTVL.

The chain carries TRBV7-9 and TRBJ2-5; no clear D gene. The CDR3 spans 12 residues. V lost 4 bases and J 7 bases, leaving 10 bases between the germline ends. Germline assignment: CDR1 SEHNR and CDR2 FQNEAQ (reference sequence). CDR3 sequence reads: CASSSGPGTQYF. CDR3 in DNA: TGTGCCAGCAGCTCCGGTCCGGGGACCCAGTACTTC.

The gene calls are TRBV30 and TRBJ2-5; 8 bases agree with TRBD1. The J call is doubtful: the DNA matches TRBJ2-7 better. The germline CDR1 and CDR2 sequences are GTSNPN and SVGIG (reference sequence). This CDR3 region has 12 residues. CDR3: CALDRGPYEQYF. CDR3 nucleotide sequence: TGTGCGCTCGACAGGGGCCCATACGAGCAGTACTTC.

The V gene is TRBV2, the J gene TRBJ2-1, with 8 bases matching TRBD2. CDR1 is SNHLY, CDR2 FYNNEI, per germline. The J segment lost 2 bases and the V segment lost 3 bases, leaving 3 bases of the junction unmatched. This CDR3 is built from 15 residues. The DNA for the CDR3 is TGTGCCAGCAGTGACTTAGCGGGGCCCTACAATGAGCAGTTCTTC. Translated: CASSDLAGPYNEQFF.

This clone was recorded only once. The CDR3 reads CSVDLRWGSGTDTQYF. CDR3 nucleotides: TGCAGCGTTGATCTCCGATGGGGGAGTGGCACAGATACGCAGTATTTT. The rearrangement joins TRBV29-1 to TRBJ2-3; D possibly uses TRBD1 or TRBD2 (5 bases each). CDR1 is SQVTM and CDR2 is ANQGSEA in the germline V gene. Trimming stripped 3 bases from V and 1 base from J, with 17 bases between. The CDR3 runs to 16 residues.

The chain carries TRBV30 and TRBJ2-1, with D hard to call. The CDR3 loop spans 13 amino acids. V lost 7 bases to trimming and J lost 4 bases, with 14 bases between them. Germline assignment: CDR1 GTSNPN and CDR2 SVGIG (reference sequence). The CDR3 here is CALARDHYNEQFF. CDR3 coding DNA: TGTGCCTTAGCTCGTGACCATTACAATGAGCAGTTCTTC.

The chain uses TRBV10-3 and TRBJ2-1; tentative D call: TRBD2 (5 bases). Trimming pared 11 bases from V and 2 bases from J, leaving 13 bases between. The CDR3 consists of 13 residues. The germline CDR1 and CDR2 sequences are ENHRY and SYGVKD. The CDR3 nucleotides are TGTGCCGGAGGAGGATCCCCCTACAATGAGCAGTTCTTC. This sequence encodes CAGGGSPYNEQFF.

This clone was found a few times. The chain links TRBV2 to TRBJ2-4, with 12 nucleotides matching TRBD2. V trimming: 3 bases; J trimming: 2 bases; junction bases outside the gene matches: 5. The length of the CDR3 is 17 residues. Germline V gene lookup returns CDR1 SNHLY and CDR2 FYNNEI. The CDR3 is CASSERLAGVTKNIQYF. The CDR3, as DNA: TGTGCCAGCAGTGAGCGACTAGCGGGGGTCACCAAAAACATTCAGTACTTC.

The CDR3 nucleotides read TGTGCCAGCACCCAAAATTCACCCCTCCACTTT. Protein sequence: CASTQNSPLHF. The gene calls are TRBV2 and TRBJ1-6; no clear D. V lost 7 bases and J 7 bases, leaving 5 bases between the germline ends. The CDR3 consists of 11 residues. From germline, CDR1 is SNHLY and CDR2 FYNNEI.

Only a few counts were recorded for this clone. The chain carries TRBV29-1 and TRBJ2-5; a weak D match, TRBD2 (5 bases). V dropped 4 bases and J dropped 9 bases, with 9 bases sitting between them. The CDR3 runs to 10 residues. The germline gives CDR1 SQVTM, CDR2 ANQGSEA. In DNA form, the CDR3 reads TGCAGCGTTGCAACGGAGGCCCAGTACTTC. Translated, it gives CSVATEAQYF.

Only a few counts were recorded for this clone. V usage is TRBV29-1 and J usage is TRBJ2-3; 8 bases align to TRBD1. This CDR3 region has 14 residues. The germline V gene has CDR1 SQVTM and CDR2 ANQGSEA. Germline trimming cut 7 bases from V and 0 bases from J; bases unmatched to any gene: 6. The CDR3 here is CSAAGGRSTDTQYF. The CDR3, as DNA: TGCAGCGCGGCAGGGGGCCGAAGCACAGATACGCAGTATTTT.

The chain joins TRBV2 to TRBJ2-1, with 7 bases identical to TRBD2. V gave up 7 bases and J gave up 4 bases; unmatched junction bases: 4. This CDR3 spans 13 amino acids. CDR1 is SNHLY, CDR2 FYNNEI, per germline. The CDR3 bases are TGTGCCAGCACCCGGGGGGAGTACAATGAGCAGTTCTTC. Protein sequence: CASTRGEYNEQFF. The full variable domain, completed using reference TRBV2 and TRBJ2-1, is EPEVTQTPSHQVTQMGQEVILRCVPISNHLYFYWYRQILGQKVEFLVSFYNNEISEKSEIFDDQFSVERPDGSNFTLKIRSTKLEDSAMYFCASTRGEYNEQFFGPGTRLTVL.

The chain combines TRBV30 with TRBJ1-1, with TRBD1 identical over 7 bases. Germline trimming cut 3 bases from V and 10 bases from J; bases unmatched to any gene: 11. Germline loops: CDR1 GTSNPN, CDR2 SVGIG (reference sequence). The CDR3 sequence is 13 residues long. The CDR3 DNA follows: TGTGCCTGGAGATCGACAGGGAGTGGTACAGCTTTCTTT. Translation gives CAWRSTGSGTAFF. Full variable domain (rest looked up from reference TRBV30 and TRBJ1-1): SQTIHQWPATLVQPVGSPLSLECTVEGTSNPNLYWYRQAAGRGLQLLFYSVGIGQISSEVPQNLSASRPQDRQFILSSKKLLLSDSGFYLCAWRSTGSGTAFFGQGTRLTVV.

This clone occurred a few times. The chain employs TRBV29-1 and TRBJ2-7; 11 bases map to TRBD2. In germline, CDR1 is SQVTM, CDR2 ANQGSEA. The CDR3 covers 14 residues. V dropped 6 bases and J dropped 7; count of bases not matched to a gene: 11. CDR3 nucleotides: TGCAGCGTCCGAGTGACTAGCGGGAAAGGGGAGCAGTACTTC. It translates to CSVRVTSGKGEQYF.

This clone turned up a few times. V and J are TRBV7-6 and TRBJ2-1; D gene ambiguous. The germline gives CDR1 SGHVS, CDR2 FNYEAQ. The CDR3 consists of 12 residues. The germline V and J ends were trimmed by 0 bases and 10 bases, with 7 bases remaining between them. The CDR3 is CASSLANFEQFF. DNA for the CDR3: TGTGCCAGCAGCTTAGCTAATTTCGAGCAGTTCTTC.